This T cell receptor beta chain was sequenced during a study of T cells after yellow fever vaccination. TCRdb ran MiXCR on the 5' RACE reads and lists one entry per CDR3 protein. This sample has roughly 85,000 distinct CDR3 sequences, with roughly 15% found just once. This clonotype was seen only a few times. The clonotype comes from a man between 18 and 29 years old who received the YFV17D yellow fever vaccine. The sequencing here drew on CD8+ T cells not binding an NS4B(214-222) dextramer, sorted from PBMCs, taken less than 25 days after the first yellow fever vaccination.

CDR3 amino acids: CASSKSEANYGYTF. The CDR3 DNA is TGTGCCAGCAGCAAGTCCGAAGCTAACTATGGCTACACCTTC. The chain employs TRBV12-3 or TRBV12-4 and TRBJ1-2; D is undetermined. Trimming removed 6 bases from V and 0 bases from J, with 11 bases in between. The CDR3 covers 14 residues.